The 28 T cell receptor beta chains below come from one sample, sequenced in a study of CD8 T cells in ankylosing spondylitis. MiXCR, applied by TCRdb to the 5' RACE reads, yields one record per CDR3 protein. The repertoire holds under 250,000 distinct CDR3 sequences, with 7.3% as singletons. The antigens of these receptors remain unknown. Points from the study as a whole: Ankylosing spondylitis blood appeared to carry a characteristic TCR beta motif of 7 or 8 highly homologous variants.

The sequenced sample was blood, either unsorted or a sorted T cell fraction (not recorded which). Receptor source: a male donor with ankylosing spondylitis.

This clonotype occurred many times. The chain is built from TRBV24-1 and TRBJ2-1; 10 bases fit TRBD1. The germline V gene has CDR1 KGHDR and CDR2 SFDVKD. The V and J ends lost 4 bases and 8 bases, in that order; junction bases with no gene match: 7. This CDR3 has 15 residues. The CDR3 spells CATSDSDRGLDEQFF. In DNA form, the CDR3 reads TGTGCCACCAGTGACTCAGACAGGGGGCTGGATGAGCAGTTCTTC.

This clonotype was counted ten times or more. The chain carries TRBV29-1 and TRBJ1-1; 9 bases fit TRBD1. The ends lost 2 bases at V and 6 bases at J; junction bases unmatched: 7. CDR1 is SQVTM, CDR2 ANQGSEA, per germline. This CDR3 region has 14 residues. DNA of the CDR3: TGCAGCGTTGAACTCCCCCGGGACAGGGCTGAAGCTTTCTTT. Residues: CSVELPRDRAEAFF.

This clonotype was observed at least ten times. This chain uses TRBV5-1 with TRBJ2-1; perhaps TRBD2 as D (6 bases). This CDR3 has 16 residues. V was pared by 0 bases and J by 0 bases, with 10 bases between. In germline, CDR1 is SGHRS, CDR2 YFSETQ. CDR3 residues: CASSLALGGSYNEQFF. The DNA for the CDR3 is TGCGCCAGCAGCTTGGCTCTCGGGGGCTCCTACAATGAGCAGTTCTTC.

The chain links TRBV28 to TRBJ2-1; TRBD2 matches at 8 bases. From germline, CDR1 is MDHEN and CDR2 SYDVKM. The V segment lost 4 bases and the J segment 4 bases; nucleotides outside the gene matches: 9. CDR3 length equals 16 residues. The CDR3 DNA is TGTGCCAGCAGTTCCTCGGCGGAGCGGGAGTACAATGAGCAGTTCTTC. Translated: CASSSSAEREYNEQFF.

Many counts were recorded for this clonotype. The CDR3 spells CASSWTTGSYEQYF. DNA for the CDR3: TGCGCCAGCAGCTGGACGACAGGATCCTACGAGCAGTACTTC. The rearrangement links TRBV5-1 to TRBJ2-7; maybe TRBD1 (6 bases). The germline V gene has CDR1 SGHRS and CDR2 YFSETQ. Trimming cost V 3 bases and J 1 base, with 11 bases left between them. The CDR3 contains 14 residues.

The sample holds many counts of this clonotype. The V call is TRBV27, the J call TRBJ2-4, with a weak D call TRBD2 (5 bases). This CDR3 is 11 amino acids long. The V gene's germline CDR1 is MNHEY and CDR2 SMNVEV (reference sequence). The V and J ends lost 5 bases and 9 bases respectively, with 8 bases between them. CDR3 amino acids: CASSTSGIQYF. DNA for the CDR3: TGTGCCAGCAGTACTAGTGGCATTCAGTACTTC.

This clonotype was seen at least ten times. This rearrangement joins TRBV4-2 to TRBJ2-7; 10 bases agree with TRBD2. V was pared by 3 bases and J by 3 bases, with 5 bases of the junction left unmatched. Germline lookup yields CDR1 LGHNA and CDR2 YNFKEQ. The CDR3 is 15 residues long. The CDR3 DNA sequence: TGTGCCAGCAGCCAGGGGGTAGCGGGAGGCTACGAGCAGTACTTC. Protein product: CASSQGVAGGYEQYF.

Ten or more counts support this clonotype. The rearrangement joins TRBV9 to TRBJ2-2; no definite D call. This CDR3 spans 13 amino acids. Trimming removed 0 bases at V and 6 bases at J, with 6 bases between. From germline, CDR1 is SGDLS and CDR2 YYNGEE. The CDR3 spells CASSVDPPGELFF. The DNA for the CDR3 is TGTGCCAGCAGCGTAGACCCCCCCGGGGAGCTGTTTTTT. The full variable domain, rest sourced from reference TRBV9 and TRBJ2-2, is DSGVTQTPKHLITATGQRVTLRCSPRSGDLSVYWYQQSLDQGLQFLIQYYNGEERAKGNILERFSAQQFPDLHSELNLSSLELGDSALYFCASSVDPPGELFFGEGSRLTVL.

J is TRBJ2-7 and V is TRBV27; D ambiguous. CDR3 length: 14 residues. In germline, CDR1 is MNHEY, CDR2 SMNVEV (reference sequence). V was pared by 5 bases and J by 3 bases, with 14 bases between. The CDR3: CASSPRVGGYEQYF. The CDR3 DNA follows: TGTGCCAGCAGTCCCCGAGTAGGTGGCTACGAGCAGTACTTC.

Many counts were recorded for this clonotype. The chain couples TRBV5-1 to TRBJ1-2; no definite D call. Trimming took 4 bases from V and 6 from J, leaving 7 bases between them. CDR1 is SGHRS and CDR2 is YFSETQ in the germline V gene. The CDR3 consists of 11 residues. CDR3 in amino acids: CASSIGDGYTF. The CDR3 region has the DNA TGCGCCAGCAGCATTGGGGATGGCTACACCTTC.

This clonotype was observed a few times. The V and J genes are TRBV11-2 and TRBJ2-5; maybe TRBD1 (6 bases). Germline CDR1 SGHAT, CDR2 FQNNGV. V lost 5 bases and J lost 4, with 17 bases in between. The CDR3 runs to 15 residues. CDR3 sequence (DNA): TGTGCCAGCAGCCACCGGGACAAGAACTTAGAGACCCAGTACTTC. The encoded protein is CASSHRDKNLETQYF. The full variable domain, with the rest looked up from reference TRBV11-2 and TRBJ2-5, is EAGVAQSPRYKIIEKRQSVAFWCNPISGHATLYWYQQILGQGPKLLIQFQNNGVVDDSQLPKDRFSAERLKGVDSTLKIQPAKLEDSAVYLCASSHRDKNLETQYFGPGTRLLVL.

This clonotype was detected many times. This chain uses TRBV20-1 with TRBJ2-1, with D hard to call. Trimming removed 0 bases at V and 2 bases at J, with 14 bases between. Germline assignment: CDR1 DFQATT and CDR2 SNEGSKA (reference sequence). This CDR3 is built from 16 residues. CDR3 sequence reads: CSARDPALPTYNEQFF. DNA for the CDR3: TGCAGTGCTAGAGATCCGGCACTGCCAACCTACAATGAGCAGTTCTTC.

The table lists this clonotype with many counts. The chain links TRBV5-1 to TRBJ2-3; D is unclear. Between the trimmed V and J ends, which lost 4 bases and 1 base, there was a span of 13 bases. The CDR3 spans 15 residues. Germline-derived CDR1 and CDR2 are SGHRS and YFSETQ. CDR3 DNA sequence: TGCGCCAGCAGCCGAAGGACCGGACGCACAGATACGCAGTATTTT. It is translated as CASSRRTGRTDTQYF.

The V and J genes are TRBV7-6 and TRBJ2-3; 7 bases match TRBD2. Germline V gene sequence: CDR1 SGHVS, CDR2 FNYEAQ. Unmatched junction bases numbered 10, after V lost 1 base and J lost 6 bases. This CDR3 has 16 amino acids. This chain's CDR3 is CASSLDGGVLWDTQYF. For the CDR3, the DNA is TGTGCCAGCAGCTTAGATGGGGGGGTCCTATGGGATACGCAGTATTTT.

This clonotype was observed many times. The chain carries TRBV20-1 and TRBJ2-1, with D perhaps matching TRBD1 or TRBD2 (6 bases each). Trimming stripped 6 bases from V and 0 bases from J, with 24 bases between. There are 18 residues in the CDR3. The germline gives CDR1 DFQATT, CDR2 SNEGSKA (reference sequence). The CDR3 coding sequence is TGCAGTGCCCCGGGGGCGGATTGGGGGGAAAGCTCCTACAATGAGCAGTTCTTC. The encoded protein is CSAPGADWGESSYNEQFF.

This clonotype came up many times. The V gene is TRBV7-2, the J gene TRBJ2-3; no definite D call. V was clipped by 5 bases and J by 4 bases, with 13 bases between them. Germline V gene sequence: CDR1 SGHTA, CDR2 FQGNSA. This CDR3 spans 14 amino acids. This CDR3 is CASSPMTRPDTQYF. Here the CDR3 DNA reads TGTGCCAGCAGCCCCATGACCCGCCCAGATACGCAGTATTTT. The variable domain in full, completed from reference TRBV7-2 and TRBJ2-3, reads GAGVSQSPSNKVTEKGKDVELRCDPISGHTALYWYRQSLGQGLEFLIYFQGNSAPDKSGLPSDRFSAERTGGSVSTLTIQRTQQEDSAVYLCASSPMTRPDTQYFGPGTRLTVL.

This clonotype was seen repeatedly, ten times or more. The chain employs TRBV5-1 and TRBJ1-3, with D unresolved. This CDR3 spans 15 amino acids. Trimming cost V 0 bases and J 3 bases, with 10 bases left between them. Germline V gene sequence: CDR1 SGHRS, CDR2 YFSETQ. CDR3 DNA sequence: TGCGCCAGCAGCTTGGAGGGAAGGAGTGGAAACACCATATATTTT. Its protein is CASSLEGRSGNTIYF.

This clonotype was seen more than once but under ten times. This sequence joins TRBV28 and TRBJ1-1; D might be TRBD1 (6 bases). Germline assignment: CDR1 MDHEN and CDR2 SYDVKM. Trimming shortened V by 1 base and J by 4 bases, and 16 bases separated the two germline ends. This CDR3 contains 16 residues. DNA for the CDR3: TGTGCCAGCAGTTTATCCGTCGGGGGGGCGGTCACTGAAGCTTTCTTT. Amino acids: CASSLSVGGAVTEAFF.

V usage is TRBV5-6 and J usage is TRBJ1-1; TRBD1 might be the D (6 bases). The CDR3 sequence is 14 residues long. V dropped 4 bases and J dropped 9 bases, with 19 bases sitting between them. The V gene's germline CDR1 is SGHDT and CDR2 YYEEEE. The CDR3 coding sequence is TGTGCCAGCAGCATCCACCCAGGGGCCAAGCAAGCTTTCTTT. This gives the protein CASSIHPGAKQAFF.

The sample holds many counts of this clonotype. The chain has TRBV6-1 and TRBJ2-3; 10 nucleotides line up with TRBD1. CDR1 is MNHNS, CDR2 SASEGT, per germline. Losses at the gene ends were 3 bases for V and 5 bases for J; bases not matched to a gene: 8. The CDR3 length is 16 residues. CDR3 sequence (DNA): TGTGCCAGCAGTGACACCGGGACAGGGGTTGGAGATACGCAGTATTTT. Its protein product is CASSDTGTGVGDTQYF.

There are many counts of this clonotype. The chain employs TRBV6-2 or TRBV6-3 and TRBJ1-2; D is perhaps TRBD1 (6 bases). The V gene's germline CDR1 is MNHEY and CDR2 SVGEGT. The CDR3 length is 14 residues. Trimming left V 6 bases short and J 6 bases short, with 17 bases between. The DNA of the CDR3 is TGTGCCAGCAGACAAGGGGTCAGGGGAGATGGCTACACCTTC. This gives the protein CASRQGVRGDGYTF.

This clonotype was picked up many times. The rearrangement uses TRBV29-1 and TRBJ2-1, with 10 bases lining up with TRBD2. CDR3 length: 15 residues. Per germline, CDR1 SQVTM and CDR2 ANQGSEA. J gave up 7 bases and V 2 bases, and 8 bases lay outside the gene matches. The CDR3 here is CSVERKAGGGNEQFF. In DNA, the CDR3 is TGCAGCGTTGAAAGGAAAGCGGGGGGGGGTAATGAGCAGTTCTTC.

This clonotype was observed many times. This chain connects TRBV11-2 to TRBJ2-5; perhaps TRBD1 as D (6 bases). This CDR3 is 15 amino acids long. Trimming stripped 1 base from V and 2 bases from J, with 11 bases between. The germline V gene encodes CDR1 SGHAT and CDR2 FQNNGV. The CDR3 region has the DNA TGTGCCAGCAGCTTAGGGGCCGGGACACAAGAGACCCAGTACTTC. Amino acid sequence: CASSLGAGTQETQYF.

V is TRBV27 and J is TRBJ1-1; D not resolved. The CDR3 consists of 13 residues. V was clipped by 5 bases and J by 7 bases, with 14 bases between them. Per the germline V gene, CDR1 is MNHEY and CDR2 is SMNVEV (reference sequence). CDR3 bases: TGTGCCAGCAGTCAGTACGACAAAAATGAAGCTTTCTTT. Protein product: CASSQYDKNEAFF.

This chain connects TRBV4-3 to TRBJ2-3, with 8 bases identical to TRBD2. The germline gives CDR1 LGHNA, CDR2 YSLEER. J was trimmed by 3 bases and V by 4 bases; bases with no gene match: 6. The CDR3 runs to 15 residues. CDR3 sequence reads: CASSPRGGFTDTQYF. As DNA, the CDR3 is TGCGCCAGCAGCCCACGGGGGGGGTTTACAGATACGCAGTATTTT.

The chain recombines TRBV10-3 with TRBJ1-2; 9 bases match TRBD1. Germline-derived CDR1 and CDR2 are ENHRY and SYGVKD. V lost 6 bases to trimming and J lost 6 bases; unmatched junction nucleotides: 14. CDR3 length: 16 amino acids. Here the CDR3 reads CAISPISQGARDGYTF. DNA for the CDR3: TGTGCCATCAGCCCCATCTCACAGGGGGCGCGGGATGGCTACACCTTC.

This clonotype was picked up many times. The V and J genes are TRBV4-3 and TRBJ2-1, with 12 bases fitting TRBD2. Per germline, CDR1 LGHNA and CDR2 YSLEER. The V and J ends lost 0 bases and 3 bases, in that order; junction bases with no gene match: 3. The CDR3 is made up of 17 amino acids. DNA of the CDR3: TGCGCCAGCAGCCAAGATCGACTAGCGGGGGTCTACAATGAGCAGTTCTTC. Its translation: CASSQDRLAGVYNEQFF.

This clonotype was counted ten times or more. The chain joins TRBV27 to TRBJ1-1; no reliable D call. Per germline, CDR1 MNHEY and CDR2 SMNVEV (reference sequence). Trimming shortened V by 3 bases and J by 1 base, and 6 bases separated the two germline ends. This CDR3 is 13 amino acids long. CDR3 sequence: CASSFWGNTEAFF. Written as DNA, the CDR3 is TGTGCCAGCAGTTTTTGGGGGAACACTGAAGCTTTCTTT.